This TCR beta chain was found in a study of T cell responses to AZD1222 COVID-19 vaccine. Study-wide findings and caveats: Spike regions recognized by vaccine-associated CD4 TCRs spanned the protein, led by 160-218 and 743-854. Spike-specific TCRs gained breadth and depth after people received two AZD1222 doses.

Trimming removed 2 bases at V and 4 bases at J, with 11 bases between. Germline V lookup: CDR1 MNHNS, CDR2 SASEGT. This CDR3 is 14 amino acids long. TCRdb's copy holds only in-frame clones and misses some; the assay was immunoSEQ multiplex PCR. The table includes some 200,000 clones, approximately 90% detected once. This clone appeared a single time. Its antigen is unidentified. Sequencing was performed on peripheral blood, taken 28 days after the second AZD1222 dose. This TCR was recovered from an adult who received the AZD1222 COVID-19 vaccine. V usage is TRBV6-1 and J usage is TRBJ1-1; possibly TRBD1 for D (5 bases). The CDR3 DNA follows: TGTGCCAGCAGTGAATTGGTGGGGGGCACTGAAGCTTTCTTT. Translation gives CASSELVGGTEAFF.